This paragraph covers one T cell receptor (beta chain) sequence. The antigen is undetermined. Around 220 ng DNA, tens of thousands of T cell genomes, went into each sorted-subset replicate PCR. Sequencing used immunoSEQ multiplex PCR; TCRdb keeps in-frame clones, though not all of them. The data contain just over 2,000,000 clones, 85% to 95% of them singletons. This specimen comes from a study of shared clonotypes between healthy human individuals. Whole-study context: CD4 naive and memory got three plates each, CD8 naive two, CD8 memory one.

In germline, CDR1 is GTSNPN, CDR2 SVGIG (reference sequence). This CDR3 has 14 residues. V was trimmed by 0 bases and J by 4 bases, leaving 12 bases between them. Notes on the study in general: Among non-shared clonotypes, generation probabilities were lower than among those shared by all four donors. Deeper or shallower sequencing was expected to change how clonotypes are shared among donors.

The receptor's source is a man younger than 30 in good health. V and J are TRBV30 and TRBJ1-2; D not certain. Sequencing was carried out using naive CD4+ T cells sorted from blood. Stated subset: CD45RA+ positively selected. The CDR3 is CAWSVDGRPYGYTF. The CDR3 coding sequence is TGTGCCTGGAGTGTCGACGGGCGGCCCTATGGCTACACCTTC.